These 5 T cell receptor beta chains originate from one sample sequenced in a study of T cells in women clearing cervical HPV infection. Measured with immunoSEQ multiplex PCR; TCRdb has only the in-frame clones, and not every one. This table lists 35,000 to 45,000 clones. The sample comprised blood buffy coat. The receptor source for this set is a woman between 18 and 70 years old with a cervical HPV16 infection that either progressed to CIN3+ or cleared (not recorded which).

As for this clone: The CDR3 end lies 3 residues beyond the end of the read and is filled in from the germline J gene. V is TRBV27 and J is TRBJ1-2; the D gene is possibly TRBD1 (5 bases). The CDR3 has 15 amino acids. V lost 6 bases to trimming and J lost 5 bases, with 19 bases between them. Germline CDR1 and CDR2: MNHEY and SMNVEV (reference sequence). The chain's CDR3 is CASSPHLLQVYGYTF. The CDR3 bases that were read are TGTGCCAGCAGCCCCCACCTACTACAGGTTTATGGC.

Concerning this clone: The CDR3 goes on 3 residues after the read ends, and that part is filled in from the germline J gene. The chain has TRBV7-2 and TRBJ2-3; 8 bases line up with TRBD1. CDR1 is SGHTA, CDR2 FQGNSA, per germline. The CDR3 totals 14 residues. The part of the CDR3 DNA that was read is TGTGCCAGCAGCTTACCGACAGGGGAGCAGACG. Translating it yields CASSLPTGEQT. The CDR3 as a whole reads CASSLPTGEQTQYF.

In regard to this clone: The read terminates 3 residues before the CDR3 end, so the remaining end is supplied by the germline J gene. The J gene is TRBJ2-6, the V gene TRBV19; D uncertain. V was cut by 7 bases and J by 0 bases, with 4 bases left in between. CDR1 is LNHDA and CDR2 is SQIVND in the germline V gene (reference sequence). This CDR3 spans 13 amino acids. Here the CDR3 reads CASTLSGANVLTF. CDR3 bases read: TGTGCCAGTACCCTCTCTGGGGCCAACGTC.

Worth noting for this clone: The CDR3 end lies 3 residues beyond the end of the read and is filled in from the germline J gene. The chain carries TRBV5-1 and TRBJ1-5; D is possibly TRBD1 (5 bases). This CDR3 region has 15 residues. Germline loops: CDR1 SGHRS, CDR2 YFSETQ. V was trimmed by 0 bases and J by 2 bases, leaving 9 bases between them. This CDR3 reads CASSLEGVGNQPQHF. CDR3 DNA (partial): TGCGCCAGCAGCTTGGAAGGGGTAGGCAATCAGCCC.

A note on this clone: Coverage ceases 3 residues before the CDR3 finishes, and the germline J gene fills in the end. The chain joins TRBV19 to TRBJ1-4, with 9 nucleotides matching TRBD1. The CDR3 covers 15 residues. Per germline, CDR1 LNHDA and CDR2 SQIVND (reference sequence). Incomplete CDR3 DNA: TGTGCCAGTAGGGAGACAGGGGGTACGAATTCACCA. It yields the protein CASRETGGTNSP. In full, the CDR3 is CASRETGGTNSPLFF.